This T cell receptor (beta chain) was captured by sequencing in a study of OX40 agonist ivuxolimab in advanced cancers. Sampling of blood occurred at baseline, cycle 4 day 1, and cycle 7 day 1. General study points: Not determined was the antigen specificity of the expanded peripheral T cells. CD4+ and CD8+ blood T cells expanded clonally by week 6 at 0.1 to 3.0 mg/kg.

Sequenced by immunoSEQ multiplex PCR; TCRdb stores in-frame clones only, minus some. Here the sample spans about 68,000 clones, around 90% being singletons. The trim removed 0 bases at V and 6 bases at J, leaving 6 bases unmatched. CDR1 is SGDLS and CDR2 is YYNGEE in the germline V gene. The CDR3 length is 15 residues. Regarding this clone: Its antigen is undetermined.

The chain is built from TRBV9 and TRBJ1-2; 9 bases match TRBD1. This material consisted of CD4+ or CD8+ T cells sorted from blood, taken in a trial of the OX40 agonist ivuxolimab. This TCR derives from an adult with an advanced solid tumor such as melanoma, head and neck, liver or kidney cancer. CDR3 coding DNA: TGTGCCAGCAGCGTAGGGGACAGGGCCAGAGATGGCTACACCTTC. Its protein is CASSVGDRARDGYTF.